This is a list of T cell receptor beta chains from one sample in a study of blood T cell repertoires in COVID-19. Profiling relied on immunoSEQ multiplex PCR, and the TCRdb table lists in-frame clones only, not all of them. The sample lists roughly 120,000 clones, 75% to 90% seen once, with 7.7% in the top ten. What was sequenced was peripheral blood. These TCRs come from a human donor in a cohort sampled during active COVID-19. Each CDR3 is given with its conserved first and last residue. Each record gives: J gene, V gene, CDR3 protein.

J: TRBJ1-1; V: TRBV19; CDR3: CASRGQGYTEAFF
J: TRBJ2-1; V: TRBV7-8; CDR3: CASSGGQSSYNEQFF
J: TRBJ2-3; V: TRBV5-5; CDR3: CASSILDTQYF
J: TRBJ2-7; V: TRBV6-5; CDR3: CASSPRGGYEQYF
J: TRBJ1-2; V: TRBV21-1; CDR3: CASSPPRARVDGYTF
J: TRBJ1-2; V: TRBV10-2; CDR3: CASRDRGEENGYTF
J: TRBJ2-5; V: TRBV5-1; CDR3: CASSQGTTQETQYF
J: TRBJ2-5; V: TRBV5-1; CDR3: CASSLDYQETQYF
J: TRBJ1-1; V: TRBV25-1; CDR3: CASEGNTEAFF
J: TRBJ2-2; V: TRBV11-3; CDR3: CASRKSGTAGGELFF
J: TRBJ1-3; V: TRBV6-5; CDR3: CASRDRRGNTIYF
J: TRBJ2-2; V: TRBV27; CDR3: CASSPFPGQGANTGELFF
J: TRBJ1-4; V: TRBV9; CDR3: CASSVLTGGNEKLFF
J: TRBJ1-1; V: TRBV30; CDR3: CAWSVGGVTEAFF
J: TRBJ2-7; V: TRBV6-1; CDR3: CASSESSRYEQYF
J: TRBJ2-2; V: TRBV4-1; CDR3: CASRGLRGTSNTGELFF
J: TRBJ2-2; V: TRBV5-1; CDR3: CASSLETSGRSRGGELFF
J: TRBJ1-6; V: TRBV3-1/TRBV3-2; CDR3: CASSQESGLSSPLHF
J: TRBJ1-5; V: TRBV19; CDR3: CASSRWGQGNQPQHF